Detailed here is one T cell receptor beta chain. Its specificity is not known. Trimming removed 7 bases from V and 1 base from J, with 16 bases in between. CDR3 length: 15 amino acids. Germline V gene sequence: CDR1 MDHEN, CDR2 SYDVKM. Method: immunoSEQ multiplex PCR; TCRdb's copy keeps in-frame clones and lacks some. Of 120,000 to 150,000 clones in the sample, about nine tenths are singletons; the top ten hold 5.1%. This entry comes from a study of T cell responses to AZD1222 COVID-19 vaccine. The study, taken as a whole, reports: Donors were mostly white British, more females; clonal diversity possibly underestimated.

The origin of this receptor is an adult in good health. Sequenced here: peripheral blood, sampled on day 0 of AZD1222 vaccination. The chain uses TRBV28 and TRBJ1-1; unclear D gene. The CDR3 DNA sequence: TGTGCCAGCACCCCCTCGAGAGGAAGGAACACTGAAGCTTTCTTT. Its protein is CASTPSRGRNTEAFF. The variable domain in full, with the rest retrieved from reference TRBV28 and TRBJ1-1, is DVKVTQSSRYLVKRTGEKVFLECVQDMDHENMFWYRQDPGLGLRLIYFSYDVKMKEKGDIPEGYSVSREKKERFSLILESASTNQTSMYLCASTPSRGRNTEAFFGQGTRLTVV.